Following are 6 T cell receptor beta chains from one sample sequenced in a study of identical twins. TCRdb redid the calling of the 5' RACE reads with MiXCR, one entry per CDR3 protein. The data show 400,000 to 550,000 distinct CDR3 sequences, 22% seen once. This sample also appeared in a second study, on T cells expressing NK-cell markers.

Sequenced sample: CD4+ T cells sorted from blood. The receptors shown here come from a woman in her late teens or twenties in good health.

This clonotype has a handful of counts. V gene TRBV5-5 combines with J gene TRBJ2-5; D remains ambiguous. Germline V gene lookup returns CDR1 SGHKS and CDR2 YYEKEE (reference sequence). V dropped 4 bases and J dropped 5 bases, with 15 bases sitting between them. The CDR3 loop spans 14 amino acids. For the CDR3, the DNA is TGTGCCAGCAGCCAACCAACCCTCGCCGAGACCCAGTACTTC. It translates to CASSQPTLAETQYF.

A note on this clonotype: A much larger clone differs by one base, so this may be a read error. V gene TRBV20-1 combines with J gene TRBJ2-7; no reliable D call. Germline V gives CDR1 DFQATT, CDR2 SNEGSKA (reference sequence). The CDR3 is made up of 10 amino acids. V lost 2 bases, J lost 1 base, and 0 bases lay in between. The DNA for the CDR3 is TGCAGTGCTAGATCCTACGAGCAGTACTTC. It encodes CSARSYEQYF.

The chain has TRBV20-1 and TRBJ2-3; 8 bases match TRBD1. Trimming removed 3 bases from V and 4 bases from J; junction bases left unmatched: 9. The CDR3 runs 15 residues. Germline V gene sequence: CDR1 DFQATT, CDR2 SNEGSKA (reference sequence). The CDR3 bases are TGCAGTGCTAGCGACCGGGACAGGTCGCCAGATACGCAGTATTTT. Its translation is CSASDRDRSPDTQYF.

This chain joins TRBV30 and TRBJ2-2; 7 bases are a match to TRBD1. There are 13 residues in the CDR3. Per the germline V gene, CDR1 is GTSNPN and CDR2 is SVGIG (reference sequence). CDR3 bases: TGTGCTTTGGACAGGCTACGGGCCGGGGAGCTGTTTTTT. Translated, it gives CALDRLRAGELFF.

V is TRBV4-3 and J is TRBJ2-7; 10 bases match TRBD1. The CDR3 extends over 14 amino acids. Germline CDR1 is LGHNA and CDR2 is YSLEER. V trimming: 3 bases; J trimming: 6 bases; junction bases outside the gene matches: 5. In DNA, the CDR3 is TGCGCCAGCAGCCAGGGTGACAGGGGGCGCGAGCAGTACTTC. This codes for CASSQGDRGREQYF.

This clonotype was found a few times. CDR3 amino acids: CASSGDLFGKQYF. The DNA for the CDR3 is TGTGCCAGCAGCGGAGATCTCTTCGGGAAGCAGTACTTC. The chain combines TRBV9 with TRBJ2-7; possible D gene TRBD2, 5 bases. V gave up 3 bases and J gave up 8 bases, with 15 bases separating them. Germline lookup yields CDR1 SGDLS and CDR2 YYNGEE. The CDR3 contains 13 residues.